These 22 T cell receptor beta chains were sequenced from one sample in a study of T cell changes during pregnancy in multiple sclerosis. Profiled with immunoSEQ multiplex PCR; TCRdb holds only in-frame clones, not every one. Among about 86,000 clones, around 93% were seen once, and the ten largest hold 1.5% to 2%. Sample: peripheral blood, taken in the first trimester of pregnancy. Receptor source: a female donor in good health, enrolled as a control in a pregnancy study.

V usage is TRBV12-5 and J usage is TRBJ2-5; D possibly corresponds to TRBD1 (5 bases). V gave up 2 bases and J gave up 7 bases, with 5 bases separating them. Germline-derived CDR1 and CDR2 are LGHNT and FRNRAP. The CDR3 runs 11 residues. This CDR3 reads CASGLRGTQYF. CDR3 nucleotide sequence: TGTGCTAGTGGTTTGAGGGGGACCCAGTACTTC.

The chain's CDR3 is CASSQVGAGAQPQHF. For the CDR3, the DNA is TGCGCCAGCAGCCAAGTAGGCGCGGGGGCTCAGCCCCAGCATTTT. The V call is TRBV4-1, the J call TRBJ1-5; possible D gene TRBD1, 6 bases. Trimming took off 1 base at V and 6 bases at J, with 13 bases between the two ends. Germline assignment: CDR1 MGHRA and CDR2 YSYEKL. The CDR3 sequence is 15 residues long.

The V call is TRBV7-9, the J call TRBJ2-3, with a possible D match to TRBD1 (5 bases). The germline V gene has CDR1 SEHNR and CDR2 FQNEAQ (reference sequence). The length of the CDR3 is 14 residues. Trimming took 5 bases from V and 0 from J, leaving 9 bases between them. The CDR3 DNA follows: TGTGCCAGCAGCATCAGGGATAGCACAGATACGCAGTATTTT. Translated, it gives CASSIRDSTDTQYF.

The CDR3: CASSETVFYGYTF. The CDR3 DNA is TGTGCCAGCAGTGAAACGGTGTTTTATGGCTACACCTTC. The chain joins TRBV2 to TRBJ1-2; D is unresolved. The CDR3 sequence is 13 residues long. The germline CDR1 and CDR2 sequences are SNHLY and FYNNEI. The V end was cut by 2 bases, the J end by 5 bases, with 9 bases between.

The sample holds a few counts of this clone. The chain combines TRBV4-1 with TRBJ1-2, with D maybe TRBD1 (6 bases). The CDR3 totals 15 residues. Trimming removed 4 bases at V and 7 bases at J, with 19 bases between. CDR1 and CDR2 (germline): MGHRA, YSYEKL. CDR3 DNA: TGCGCCAGCAGCCGCGGACAGATAGGTGCGGGTGGCTACACCTTC. Protein product: CASSRGQIGAGGYTF.

CDR3 sequence: CASRRTTGEVSPLHF. The CDR3 region has the DNA TGTGCCAGCAGAAGAACGACAGGGGAGGTATCACCCCTCCACTTT. The chain recombines TRBV6-6 with TRBJ1-6; 8 nucleotides line up with TRBD1. The CDR3 is made up of 15 amino acids. The V and J ends lost 6 bases and 10 bases, in that order; junction bases with no gene match: 11. CDR1 and CDR2 from the germline V gene are MNHNY and SVGAGI (reference sequence).

The chain combines TRBV7-6 with TRBJ1-1, with unresolved D. V lost 5 bases and J 0 bases, leaving 7 bases between the germline ends. This CDR3 is 13 amino acids long. Germline CDR1 is SGHVS and CDR2 is FNYEAQ. The CDR3 coding sequence is TGTGCCAGCAGCCGAGGAATGAACACTGAAGCTTTCTTT. It translates to CASSRGMNTEAFF.

This rearrangement joins TRBV4-1 to TRBJ1-4, with a tentative D call TRBD1 (5 bases). V was shortened by 3 bases and J by 8 bases, with 13 bases between the two germline ends. Germline V gives CDR1 MGHRA, CDR2 YSYEKL. This CDR3 has 14 amino acids. CDR3 DNA: TGCGCCAGCAGCCAGGCGGGGACGAGGGAAAAACTGTTTTTT. Translating it yields CASSQAGTREKLFF.

This clone came up once. CDR3 region: CASSLELAGGNNEQFF. Written as DNA, the CDR3 is TGTGCCAGCAGCTTAGAACTAGCGGGGGGTAACAATGAGCAGTTCTTC. V gene TRBV7-6 combines with J gene TRBJ2-1; TRBD2 matches 12 bases. CDR1 is SGHVS and CDR2 is FNYEAQ in the germline V gene. V shed 1 base and J 5 bases; nucleotides not matched to a gene: 3. This CDR3 is built from 16 residues.

This rearrangement joins TRBV29-1 to TRBJ2-3; D perhaps matches TRBD2 (5 bases). This CDR3 comprises 13 residues. The germline gives CDR1 SQVTM, CDR2 ANQGSEA. The V gene lost 7 bases and the J gene lost 5 bases, with 16 bases spanning the gap. CDR3 residues: CSAAGLGRDTQYF. CDR3 coding DNA: TGCAGCGCTGCGGGTCTGGGCAGAGATACGCAGTATTTT.

The chain uses TRBV7-8 and TRBJ1-1; D possibly corresponds to TRBD1 (5 bases). This CDR3 is 18 amino acids long. CDR1 and CDR2 from the germline V gene are SGHVS and FQNEAQ. V lost 5 bases to trimming and J lost 1 base, with 23 bases between them. CDR3 sequence: CASSRTPGGLSTNTEAFF. The CDR3 nucleotides read TGTGCCAGCAGCCGCACTCCGGGGGGTTTGTCCACGAACACTGAAGCTTTCTTT.

The rearrangement joins TRBV5-1 to TRBJ1-1; TRBD1 aligns across 8 bases. After removal of 0 bases from V and 8 bases from J, the junction contained 6 bases not matched to a gene. The CDR3 is made up of 14 amino acids. Germline CDR1 and CDR2: SGHRS and YFSETQ. The CDR3 nucleotides read TGCGCCAGCAGCTTGGAGGTCAGGGGGCAGGAAGCTTTCTTT. Translated, it gives CASSLEVRGQEAFF.

The V gene is TRBV11-1, the J gene TRBJ2-1; D not resolved. This CDR3 contains 16 residues. The germline gives CDR1 SGHAT, CDR2 FQDESV (reference sequence). V lost 1 base, J lost 0 bases, and 10 bases lay in between. CDR3 nucleotide sequence: TGTGCCAGCAGCTTAGGTCTGAGGAGCTCCTACAATGAGCAGTTCTTC. This gives the protein CASSLGLRSSYNEQFF.

The chain uses TRBV7-9 and TRBJ1-6; 7 bases match TRBD1. J was trimmed by 10 bases and V by 3 bases; bases with no gene match: 12. The CDR3 length is 16 residues. Germline-derived CDR1 and CDR2 are SEHNR and FQNEAQ (reference sequence). The CDR3 region is CASSFPTGATDSPLHF. As DNA, the CDR3 is TGTGCCAGCAGCTTCCCTACAGGGGCTACTGACTCACCCCTCCACTTT. The whole variable domain, filled in from reference TRBV7-9 and TRBJ1-6, reads DTGVSQNPRHKITKRGQNVTFRCDPISEHNRLYWYRQTLGQGPEFLTYFQNEAQLEKSRLLSDRFSAERPKGSFSTLEIQRTEQGDSAMYLCASSFPTGATDSPLHFGNGTRLTVT.

The chain links TRBV27 to TRBJ2-3; 7 nucleotides align to TRBD2. Germline CDR1 and CDR2: MNHEY and SMNVEV (reference sequence). The CDR3 consists of 13 residues. V was pared by 3 bases and J by 9 bases, with 6 bases of the junction left unmatched. The CDR3 loop is CASSFPGGRTQYF. The CDR3 bases are TGTGCCAGCAGTTTCCCCGGGGGGAGGACGCAGTATTTT.

V gene TRBV5-4 combines with J gene TRBJ2-2; TRBD1 is a possible D gene (6 bases). This CDR3 is 15 amino acids long. The ends were cut back, 4 bases at V and 6 bases at J, with 16 bases in the middle. Germline V gene lookup returns CDR1 SGHNT and CDR2 YYREEE (reference sequence). Here the CDR3 reads CASSVDRINAGELFF. DNA of the CDR3: TGTGCCAGCAGCGTCGACAGGATCAACGCCGGGGAGCTGTTTTTT.

The DNA of the CDR3 is TGCGCCAGCAGCAGGACAGGGGGGAACACTGAAGCTTTCTTT. It codes for CASSRTGGNTEAFF. V and J are TRBV5-1 and TRBJ1-1; 10 positions match TRBD1. CDR3 length: 14 amino acids. After removal of 4 bases from V and 1 base from J, the junction contained 1 base not matched to a gene. Germline lookup yields CDR1 SGHRS and CDR2 YFSETQ.

This rearrangement joins TRBV28 to TRBJ2-7; 8 positions agree with TRBD1. The V gene end was trimmed by 6 bases and the J gene end by 0 bases; junction bases not matched to a gene: 10. Germline V gene sequence: CDR1 MDHEN, CDR2 SYDVKM. The CDR3 totals 16 residues. The CDR3, as DNA: TGTGCCAGCAGGGGGGTCTCGGACAGGGACTCCTACGAGCAGTACTTC. It is translated as CASRGVSDRDSYEQYF.

This clone was detected only a few times. The chain combines TRBV27 with TRBJ1-6, with TRBD1 matching 9 bases. Trimming took 4 bases from V and 4 from J; bases not matched to a gene: 5. The CDR3 has 16 amino acids. CDR1 is MNHEY and CDR2 is SMNVEV in the germline V gene (reference sequence). The DNA of the CDR3 is TGTGCCAGCAGTTCGGGGACAGGGCTGTATAATTCACCCCTCCACTTT. Amino acid sequence: CASSSGTGLYNSPLHF.

This clone has a single count. The chain joins TRBV18 to TRBJ1-5, with TRBD1 identical over 9 bases. V shed 3 bases, J shed 4 bases, and the junction held 7 bases outside the gene matches. Germline V lookup: CDR1 KGHSH, CDR2 LQKENI. This CDR3 contains 16 residues. The CDR3 loop reads CASSPQRGQGNQPQHF. The DNA of the CDR3 is TGTGCCAGCTCACCGCAAAGAGGACAGGGGAATCAGCCCCAGCATTTT.

The chain has TRBV4-1 and TRBJ2-1; 9 nucleotides agree with TRBD2. Per germline, CDR1 MGHRA and CDR2 YSYEKL. The length of the CDR3 is 16 residues. J gave up 6 bases and V 1 base, and 7 bases lay outside the gene matches. The DNA of the CDR3 is TGCGCCAGCAGCCAAGGGCGGGGGGGCCATGGCAATGAGCAGTTCTTC. Amino acids: CASSQGRGGHGNEQFF.

The sample holds one count of this clone. One end of the junction does not line up with germline, which may come from a read error. The gene calls are TRBV6-1 and TRBJ1-4; TRBD1 might be the D (6 bases). The CDR3 consists of 15 residues. Germline CDR1 and CDR2: MNHNS and SASEGT. This chain's CDR3 is CASSEDLRDNAKLFF. In DNA form, the CDR3 reads TGTGCCAGCAGTGAAGACCTCCGGGACAATGCAAAACTGTTTTTT.